This TCR beta chain is from a study of blood T cell repertoires in COVID-19. Looking at the study overall: Both acute and convalescent COVID-19 samples were obtained from the United States, Italy and Spain. T cells, B-cell-depleted T cells, or PBMCs supplied cDNA or gDNA.

In germline, CDR1 is SEHNR, CDR2 FQNEAQ (reference sequence). V lost 2 bases and J 12 bases, leaving 14 bases between the germline ends. The CDR3 has 12 residues. In the study's own analysis: Counts of nucleated cells, estimated from reference gene primer amplification, were obtained. Assay used: immunoSEQ multiplex PCR; TCRdb lists only in-frame clones, some missing. V, J and clone size are taken as reported in that table, and D and trimming were inferred from the DNA itself. Here the sample spans about 160,000 clones, around 89% being singletons. This chain links TRBV7-9 with TRBJ2-7; D possibly corresponds to TRBD2 (5 bases). Sequencing was performed on peripheral blood. The receptor comes from a man aged 55-75 years with acute or convalescent COVID-19. CDR3 nucleotide sequence: TGTGCCAGCAGCTTACTAGAGGGTTTTTGGTACTTC. This sequence encodes CASSLLEGFWYF.